This TCR beta chain was documented in a study of blood T cell repertoires in COVID-19. Study-level background: Acute and convalescent COVID-19 samples came from the United States, Italy and Spain. The cDNA or gDNA used as material had been derived from T cells, B-cell-depleted T cells, or PBMCs.

How the authors handled the data: Estimation of nucleated cell counts relied on the amplification of reference gene primers. Generated by immunoSEQ multiplex PCR, the TCRdb table keeps only in-frame clones and is missing some. That table furnishes V, J and clone size, whereas the DNA furnished D and trimming. The repertoire holds 90,000 to 130,000 clones, with about 85% as singletons. This CDR3 spans 13 amino acids. The germline gives CDR1 MNHEY, CDR2 SMNVEV (reference sequence). The V end lost 7 bases, the J end lost 6 bases, and 10 bases lay between the germline ends. The receptor's source is a man aged 40-49 years with acute or convalescent COVID-19. The rearrangement uses TRBV27 and TRBJ1-6; D is perhaps TRBD1 (5 bases). The sample comprised peripheral blood. In DNA, the CDR3 is TGTGCCAGCACCGGGGGATTTAATTCACCCCTCCACTTT. This translates into CASTGGFNSPLHF.